This T cell receptor (beta chain) emerged from a study of blood T cell repertoires in COVID-19. On the study more broadly: The study drew acute and convalescent COVID-19 samples from the United States, Italy and Spain.

Original methodology: From reference gene primer amplification, estimates of nucleated cell counts were derived. Data came from immunoSEQ multiplex PCR; TCRdb stores just in-frame clones and leaves some out. V, J and clone size derive from that table, while D and trimming were established from the DNA sequence. The table records roughly 75,000 clones, around 89% of them present only once. Looked up from germline, CDR1 is SGHAT and CDR2 is FQNNGV. J was trimmed by 7 bases and V by 2 bases; bases with no gene match: 9. The CDR3 has 16 residues. The source material was peripheral blood. This TCR came from a man aged 60-69 years with acute or convalescent COVID-19. The chain uses TRBV11-2 and TRBJ2-1, with 9 bases identical to TRBD1. CDR3 DNA: TGTGCCAGCAGCTTATTTGTGGGACAGGGCGGGAATGAGCAGTTCTTC. This encodes CASSLFVGQGGNEQFF.